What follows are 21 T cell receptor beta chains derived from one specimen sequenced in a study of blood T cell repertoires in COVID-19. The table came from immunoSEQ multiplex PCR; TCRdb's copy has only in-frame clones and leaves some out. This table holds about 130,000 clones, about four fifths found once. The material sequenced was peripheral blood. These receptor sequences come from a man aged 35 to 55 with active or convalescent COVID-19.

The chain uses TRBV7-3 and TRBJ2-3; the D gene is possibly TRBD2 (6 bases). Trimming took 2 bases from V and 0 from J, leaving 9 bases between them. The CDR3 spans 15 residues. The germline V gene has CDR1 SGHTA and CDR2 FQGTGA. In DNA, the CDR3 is TGTGCCAGCAGCTTACAGCGGGTTAGCACAGATACGCAGTATTTT. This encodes CASSLQRVSTDTQYF.

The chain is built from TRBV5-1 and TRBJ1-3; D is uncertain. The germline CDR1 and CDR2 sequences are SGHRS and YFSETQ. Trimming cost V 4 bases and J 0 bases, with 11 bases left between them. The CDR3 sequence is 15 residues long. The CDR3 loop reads CASSPQVSSGNTIYF. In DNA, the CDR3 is TGCGCCAGCAGCCCTCAGGTGTCCTCTGGAAACACCATATATTTT.

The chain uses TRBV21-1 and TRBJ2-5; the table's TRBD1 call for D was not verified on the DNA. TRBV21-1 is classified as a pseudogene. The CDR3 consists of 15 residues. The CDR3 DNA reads TGTGCCAGCAGCATCCAGGTTCAGGACCAAGAGACCCAGTACTTC. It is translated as CASSIQVQDQETQYF.

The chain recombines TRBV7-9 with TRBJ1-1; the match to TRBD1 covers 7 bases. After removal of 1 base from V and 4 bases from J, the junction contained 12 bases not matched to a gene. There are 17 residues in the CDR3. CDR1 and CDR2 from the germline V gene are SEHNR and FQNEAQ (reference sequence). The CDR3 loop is CASSLEGLTGLVTEAFF. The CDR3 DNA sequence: TGTGCCAGCAGCTTAGAGGGGTTGACAGGGCTTGTCACTGAAGCTTTCTTT.

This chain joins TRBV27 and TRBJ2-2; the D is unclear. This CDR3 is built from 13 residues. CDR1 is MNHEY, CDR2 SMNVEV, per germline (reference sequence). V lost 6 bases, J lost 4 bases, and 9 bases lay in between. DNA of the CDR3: TGTGCCAGCAGCCCGACTGGCACCGGGGAGCTGTTTTTT. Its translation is CASSPTGTGELFF.

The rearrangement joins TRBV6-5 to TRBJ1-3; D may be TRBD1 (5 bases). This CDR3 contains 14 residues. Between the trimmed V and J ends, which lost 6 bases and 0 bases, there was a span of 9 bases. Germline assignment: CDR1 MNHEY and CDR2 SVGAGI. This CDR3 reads CASRGPYSGNTIYF. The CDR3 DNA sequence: TGTGCCAGCAGGGGGCCCTACTCTGGAAACACCATATATTTT.

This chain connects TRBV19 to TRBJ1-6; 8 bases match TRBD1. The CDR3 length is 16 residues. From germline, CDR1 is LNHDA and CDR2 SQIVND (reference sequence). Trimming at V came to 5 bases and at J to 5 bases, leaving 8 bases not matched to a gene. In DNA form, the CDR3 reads TGTGCCAGTAGTTATGATGGGACAGGCAATAATTCACCCCTCCACTTT. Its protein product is CASSYDGTGNNSPLHF. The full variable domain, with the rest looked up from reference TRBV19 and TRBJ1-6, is DGGITQSPKYLFRKEGQNVTLSCEQNLNHDAMYWYRQDPGQGLRLIYYSQIVNDFQKGDIAEGYSVSREKKESFPLTVTSAQKNPTAFYLCASSYDGTGNNSPLHFGNGTRLTVT.

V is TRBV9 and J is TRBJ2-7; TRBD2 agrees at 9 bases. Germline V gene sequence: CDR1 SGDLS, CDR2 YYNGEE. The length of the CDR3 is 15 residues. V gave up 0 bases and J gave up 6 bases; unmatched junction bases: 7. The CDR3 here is CASSVGGGSGSEQYF. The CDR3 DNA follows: TGTGCCAGCAGCGTAGGAGGAGGTAGCGGGAGCGAGCAGTACTTC.

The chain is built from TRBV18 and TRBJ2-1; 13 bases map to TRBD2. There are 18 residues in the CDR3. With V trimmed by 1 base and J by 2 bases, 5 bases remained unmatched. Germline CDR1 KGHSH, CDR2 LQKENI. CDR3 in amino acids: CASSPRRTSGGPYNEQFF. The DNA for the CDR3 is TGTGCCAGCTCACCACGACGGACTAGCGGGGGACCCTACAATGAGCAGTTCTTC.

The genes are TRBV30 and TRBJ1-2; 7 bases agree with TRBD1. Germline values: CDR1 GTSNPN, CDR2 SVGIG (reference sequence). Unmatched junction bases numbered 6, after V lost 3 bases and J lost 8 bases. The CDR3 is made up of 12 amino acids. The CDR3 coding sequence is TGTGCCTGGAGCCCGACAGGGAACGGCTACACCTTC. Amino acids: CAWSPTGNGYTF.

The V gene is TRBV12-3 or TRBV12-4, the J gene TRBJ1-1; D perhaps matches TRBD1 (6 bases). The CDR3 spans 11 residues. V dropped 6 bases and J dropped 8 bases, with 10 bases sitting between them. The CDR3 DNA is TGTGCCAGCAGCCAAGACAGGGAAGCTTTCTTT. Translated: CASSQDREAFF.

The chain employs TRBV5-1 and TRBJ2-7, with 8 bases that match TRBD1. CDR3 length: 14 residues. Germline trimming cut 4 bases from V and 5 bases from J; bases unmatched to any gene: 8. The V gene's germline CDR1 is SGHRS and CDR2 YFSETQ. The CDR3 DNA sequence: TGCGCCAGCAGCATCCAAGGGACAGGTGACGAGCAGTACTTC. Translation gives CASSIQGTGDEQYF.

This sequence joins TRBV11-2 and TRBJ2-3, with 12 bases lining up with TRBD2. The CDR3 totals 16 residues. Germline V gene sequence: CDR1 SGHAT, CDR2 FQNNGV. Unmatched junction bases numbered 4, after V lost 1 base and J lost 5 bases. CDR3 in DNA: TGTGCCAGCAGCTTAGGACTAGCGGGAGTTCAAGATACGCAGTATTTT. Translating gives CASSLGLAGVQDTQYF.

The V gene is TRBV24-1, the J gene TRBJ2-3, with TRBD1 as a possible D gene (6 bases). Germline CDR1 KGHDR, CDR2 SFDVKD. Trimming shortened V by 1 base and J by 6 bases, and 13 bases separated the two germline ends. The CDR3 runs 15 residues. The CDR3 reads CATSDFGQTLDTQYF. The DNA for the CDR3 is TGTGCCACCAGTGATTTCGGACAGACTTTGGATACGCAGTATTTT.

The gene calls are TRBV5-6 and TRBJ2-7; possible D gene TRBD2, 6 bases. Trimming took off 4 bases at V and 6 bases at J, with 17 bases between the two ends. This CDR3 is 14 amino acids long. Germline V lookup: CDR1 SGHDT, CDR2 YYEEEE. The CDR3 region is CASSMPRGLGEQYF. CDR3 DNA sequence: TGTGCCAGCAGCATGCCGCGGGGTCTGGGCGAGCAGTACTTC.

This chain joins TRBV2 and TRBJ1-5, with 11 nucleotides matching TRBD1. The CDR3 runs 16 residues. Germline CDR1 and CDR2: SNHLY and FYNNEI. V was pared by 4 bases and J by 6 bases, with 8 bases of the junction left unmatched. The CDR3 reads CASSGSTGTGGQPQHF. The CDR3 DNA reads TGTGCCAGCAGTGGAAGTACCGGGACAGGGGGTCAGCCCCAGCATTTT.

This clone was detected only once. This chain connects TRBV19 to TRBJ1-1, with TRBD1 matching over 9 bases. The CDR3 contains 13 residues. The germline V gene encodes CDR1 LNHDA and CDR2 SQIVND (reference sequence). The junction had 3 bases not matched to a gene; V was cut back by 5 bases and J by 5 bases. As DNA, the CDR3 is TGTGCCAGTAGTTGGGACAGGGTAACTGAAGCTTTCTTT. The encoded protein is CASSWDRVTEAFF.

The CDR3 DNA reads as TGTGCCAGCAGTCCCCCGAGGACAGGTCCTTTCTATAATTCACCCCTCCACTTT. Translating it yields CASSPPRTGPFYNSPLHF. This chain links TRBV2 with TRBJ1-6; 7 bases agree with TRBD1. This CDR3 spans 18 amino acids. Trimming cost V 5 bases and J 3 bases; bases outside gene matches: 13. The V gene's germline CDR1 is SNHLY and CDR2 FYNNEI.

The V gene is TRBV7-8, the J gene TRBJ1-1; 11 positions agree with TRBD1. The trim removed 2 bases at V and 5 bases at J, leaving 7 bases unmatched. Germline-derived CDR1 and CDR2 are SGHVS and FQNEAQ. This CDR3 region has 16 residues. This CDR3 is CASSLNVGTGGTEAFF. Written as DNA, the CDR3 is TGTGCCAGCAGCTTAAACGTCGGGACAGGGGGGACTGAAGCTTTCTTT.

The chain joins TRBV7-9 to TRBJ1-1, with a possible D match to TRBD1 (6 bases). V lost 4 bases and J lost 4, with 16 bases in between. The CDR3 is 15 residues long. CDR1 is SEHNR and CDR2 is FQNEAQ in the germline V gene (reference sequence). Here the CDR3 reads CASSSQGGVGTEAFF. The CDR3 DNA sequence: TGTGCCAGCAGCTCACAGGGAGGGGTAGGCACTGAAGCTTTCTTT.

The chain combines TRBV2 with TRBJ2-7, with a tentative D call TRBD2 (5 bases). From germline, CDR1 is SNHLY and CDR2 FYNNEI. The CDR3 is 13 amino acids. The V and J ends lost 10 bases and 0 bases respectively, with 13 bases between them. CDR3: CAIGGGSSYEQYF. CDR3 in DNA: TGTGCCATCGGCGGAGGCTCCTCCTACGAGCAGTACTTC. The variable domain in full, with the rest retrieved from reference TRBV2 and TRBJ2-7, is EPEVTQTPSHQVTQMGQEVILRCVPISNHLYFYWYRQILGQKVEFLVSFYNNEISEKSEIFDDQFSVERPDGSNFTLKIRSTKLEDSAMYFCAIGGGSSYEQYFGPGTRLTVT.